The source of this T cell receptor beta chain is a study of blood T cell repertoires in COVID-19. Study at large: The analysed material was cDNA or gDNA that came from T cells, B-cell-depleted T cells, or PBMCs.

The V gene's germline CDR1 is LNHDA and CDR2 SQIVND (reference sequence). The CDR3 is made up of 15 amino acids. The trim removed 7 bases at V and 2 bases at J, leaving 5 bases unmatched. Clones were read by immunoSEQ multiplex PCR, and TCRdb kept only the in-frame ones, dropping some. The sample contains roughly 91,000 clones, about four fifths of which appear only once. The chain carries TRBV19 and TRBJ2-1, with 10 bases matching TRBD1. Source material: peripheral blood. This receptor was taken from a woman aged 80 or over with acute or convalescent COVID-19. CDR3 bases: TGTGCCAGTATTGGGGGACAGGGGACCTACAATGAGCAGTTCTTC. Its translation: CASIGGQGTYNEQFF.